The TCR beta chain described here comes from a study of shared clonotypes between healthy human individuals. General study findings and limits: Some naive CD4 clonotypes, around 4.7%, turned up in common across a few donors.

As to this clone: What it recognizes is unknown.

Profiling relied on immunoSEQ multiplex PCR, and the TCRdb table lists in-frame clones only, not all of them. The data show 300,000 to 400,000 clones, with around four fifths seen just once and more than 9% held by the top ten. The TCR sequence derives from a man aged 25 to 40 in good health. The specimen was memory CD4+ T cells sorted from blood. Documented subset: CD45RA-negative fraction.

CDR3 protein: CAWSVRNYEQYF. CDR3 nucleotide sequence: TGTGCCTGGAGTGTACGGAATTACGAGCAGTACTTC. This chain links TRBV30 with TRBJ2-7; no definite D call. Trimming pared 0 bases from V and 4 bases from J, leaving 7 bases between. CDR1 and CDR2 (germline): GTSNPN, SVGIG (reference sequence). The CDR3 loop spans 12 amino acids.